These 15 T cell receptor beta chains originate from one sample sequenced in a study of control samples from healthy donors and cancer patients. Repertoires were generated with immunoSEQ multiplex PCR, while TCRdb's copy carries only in-frame clones and drops some. The table lists 120,000 or so clones, around 90% of them singletons, with about 8.7% in the top ten. Sequenced material: blood. These receptors were taken from a middle-aged man in good health.

The gene calls are TRBV5-1 and TRBJ1-4; tentatively, D is TRBD1 (6 bases). The CDR3 loop spans 17 amino acids. The germline V and J ends were trimmed by 4 bases and 5 bases, with 21 bases remaining between them. Per germline, CDR1 SGHRS and CDR2 YFSETQ. This chain's CDR3 is CASSLALTGYANEKLFF. The CDR3 bases are TGCGCCAGCAGCCTGGCCCTAACAGGGTACGCAAATGAAAAACTGTTTTTT.

The V gene is TRBV6-1, the J gene TRBJ2-1, with D possibly called TRBD1 or TRBD2 (5 bases each). This CDR3 is 14 amino acids long. The germline V gene has CDR1 MNHNS and CDR2 SASEGT. V lost 2 bases to trimming and J lost 5 bases, with 10 bases between them. The CDR3 protein is CASSEIGTDNEQFF. DNA for the CDR3: TGTGCCAGCAGTGAAATTGGGACCGACAATGAGCAGTTCTTC.

This clone was found once. The chain has TRBV25-1 and TRBJ1-4; D is unresolved. The length of the CDR3 is 15 residues. The germline gives CDR1 MGHDK, CDR2 SYGVNS. V lost 6 bases, J lost 5 bases, and 16 bases lay in between. CDR3 in DNA: TGTGCCAGCAGCGACCAGCCTCGGTCCAATGAAAAACTGTTTTTT. It translates to CASSDQPRSNEKLFF. Filled out from reference TRBV25-1 and TRBJ1-4, the complete variable domain reads EADIYQTPRYLVIGTGKKITLECSQTMGHDKMYWYQQDPGMELHLIHYSYGVNSTEKGDLSSESTVSRIRTEHFPLTLESARPSHTSQYLCASSDQPRSNEKLFFGSGTQLSVL.

This sequence joins TRBV5-8 and TRBJ2-4, with D possibly being TRBD2 (6 bases). In germline, CDR1 is SGHTS, CDR2 YDEGEE. The CDR3 sequence is 16 residues long. Trimming took off 0 bases at V and 7 bases at J, with 17 bases between the two ends. CDR3 in DNA: TGTGCCAGCAGCTTGGAGATTGTGGAGGGCGGGAACATTCAGTACTTC. It specifies CASSLEIVEGGNIQYF.

The CDR3 loop is CASISSGAVNTEAFF. The CDR3 DNA sequence: TGTGCCAGCATCAGTTCAGGTGCGGTGAACACTGAAGCTTTCTTT. The chain recombines TRBV6-5 with TRBJ1-1; D gene uncertain. The germline V and J ends were trimmed by 7 bases and 0 bases, with 15 bases remaining between them. Germline V gene data show CDR1 as MNHEY and CDR2 as SVGAGI. The CDR3 is 15 residues long.

The chain employs TRBV6-5 and TRBJ1-4, with 7 positions matching TRBD1. There are 13 residues in the CDR3. V trimming: 10 bases; J trimming: 8 bases; junction bases outside the gene matches: 10. CDR1 and CDR2 (germline): MNHEY, SVGAGI. The CDR3 DNA sequence: TGTGCCACGAGCAGACAGGGAGGGGAAAAACTGTTTTTT. This gives the protein CATSRQGGEKLFF.

The chain couples TRBV25-1 to TRBJ1-2; D call uncertain. Germline V gives CDR1 MGHDK, CDR2 SYGVNS. The V gene lost 0 bases and the J gene lost 8 bases, with 13 bases spanning the gap. The CDR3 consists of 14 residues. The CDR3 spells CASSEYRHREGYTF. CDR3 DNA sequence: TGTGCCAGCAGTGAATATAGGCATAGAGAGGGCTACACCTTC.

This chain connects TRBV7-2 to TRBJ2-3; possibly TRBD2 for D (5 bases). This CDR3 contains 15 residues. V lost 2 bases to trimming and J lost 4 bases, with 13 bases between them. Germline V lookup: CDR1 SGHTA, CDR2 FQGNSA. The CDR3 DNA reads as TGTGCCAGCAGCTTATATCTAGCAGAGTCAGATACGCAGTATTTT. This gives the protein CASSLYLAESDTQYF.

The chain couples TRBV7-9 to TRBJ1-3; a possible D gene is TRBD1 (5 bases). Germline V CDR1 and CDR2: SEHNR, FQNEAQ (reference sequence). V lost 5 bases, J lost 4 bases, and 27 bases lay in between. This CDR3 comprises 19 residues. In nucleotides, the CDR3 is TGTGCCAGCAGCCCCCCGCTCCCTAGGGGACTAGGCCGAGGAAACACCATATATTTT. Protein sequence: CASSPPLPRGLGRGNTIYF.

The chain uses TRBV4-2 and TRBJ2-3, with 8 bases lining up with TRBD2. Germline V gene lookup returns CDR1 LGHNA and CDR2 YNFKEQ. With 0 bases clipped from V and 4 bases from J, the junction kept 9 bases outside the gene matches. The CDR3 runs 17 residues. As DNA, the CDR3 is TGTGCCAGCAGCCAAGATGGGACGGGGGGGCGGGCAGATACGCAGTATTTT. This encodes CASSQDGTGGRADTQYF.

The chain carries TRBV9 and TRBJ2-6; D not certain. Trimming shortened V by 4 bases and J by 0 bases, and 11 bases separated the two germline ends. CDR3 size: 16 residues. Germline assignment: CDR1 SGDLS and CDR2 YYNGEE. The CDR3 DNA sequence: TGTGCCAGCAGCCAAGGGATCAGCTCTGGGGCCAACGTCCTGACTTTC. Translated: CASSQGISSGANVLTF. Based on the CDR3 plus reference TRBV9 and TRBJ2-6, the full variable domain is DSGVTQTPKHLITATGQRVTLRCSPRSGDLSVYWYQQSLDQGLQFLIQYYNGEERAKGNILERFSAQQFPDLHSELNLSSLELGDSALYFCASSQGISSGANVLTFGAGSRLTVL.

This clone was seen only once. The chain carries TRBV3-1 (or the pseudogene TRBV3-2) and TRBJ1-3; a weak D match, TRBD1 (6 bases). V was pared by 3 bases and J by 3 bases, with 9 bases between. Germline V gives CDR1 LGHDT, CDR2 YNNKEL (reference sequence). The CDR3 loop spans 14 amino acids. CDR3 in DNA: TGTGCCAGCAGCCAGGGGGCCGTTGGAAACACCATATATTTT. It yields the protein CASSQGAVGNTIYF.

This clone was found a few times. V usage is TRBV5-4 and J usage is TRBJ1-6, with 8 bases that match TRBD1. V dropped 6 bases and J dropped 5; count of bases not matched to a gene: 7. Germline lookup yields CDR1 SGHNT and CDR2 YYREEE (reference sequence). This CDR3 contains 15 residues. Here the CDR3 DNA reads TGTGCCAGCACCCGGGACAGGTACCATAATTCACCCCTCCACTTT. It yields the protein CASTRDRYHNSPLHF. Drawing the rest from reference TRBV5-4 and TRBJ1-6, the complete variable domain is ETGVTQSPTHLIKTRGQQVTLRCSSQSGHNTVSWYQQALGQGPQFIFQYYREEENGRGNFPPRFSGLQFPNYSSELNVNALELDDSALYLCASTRDRYHNSPLHFGNGTRLTVT.

The chain is built from TRBV7-3 and TRBJ2-1; D is uncertain. The length of the CDR3 is 13 residues. Germline-derived CDR1 and CDR2 are SGHTA and FQGTGA. V dropped 2 bases and J dropped 10 bases, with 12 bases sitting between them. The CDR3 DNA is TGTGCCAGCAGCTTAGTGGCGACCGACGAGCAGTTCTTC. Protein: CASSLVATDEQFF.

The genes are TRBV6-2 or TRBV6-3 and TRBJ2-3, with 9 bases matching TRBD2. Germline CDR1 reads MNHEY; CDR2 reads SVGEGT. The CDR3 spans 15 residues. J gave up 4 bases and V 2 bases, and 4 bases lay outside the gene matches. Here the CDR3 reads CASSYAGGAPDTQYF. In nucleotides, the CDR3 is TGTGCCAGCAGTTACGCGGGGGGGGCCCCAGATACGCAGTATTTT.